One and the same sample provided the 22 T cell receptor beta chains below, sequenced in a study of human T cells and chemical hapten exposure. The time point was: pre-sensitization, week 0. As to treatment: therapeutic diphenylcyclopropenone sensitization with weekly scalp DPC. Using its own MiXCR run on the RACE reads, TCRdb lists one record per CDR3 protein. The sample contains 300,000 to 450,000 distinct CDR3 sequences, approximately 5.1% of which appear only once. This specimen consisted of whole blood, obtained in connection with sensitization to the hapten diphenylcyclopropenone (DPC). The receptor set was obtained from a woman aged 50 to 60 with alopecia areata. Some clones in this sample may be carry-over from other donors' samples.

This clonotype was observed many times. The chain joins TRBV5-6 to TRBJ1-2; 11 bases fit TRBD1. Germline CDR1 and CDR2: SGHDT and YYEEEE. Trimming removed 4 bases from V and 4 bases from J; junction bases left unmatched: 3. The CDR3 is 14 residues long. This CDR3 is CASSPGTGGYGYTF. CDR3 DNA sequence: TGTGCCAGCAGCCCCGGGACAGGGGGCTATGGCTACACCTTC.

This clonotype occurred many times. This rearrangement joins TRBV10-3 to TRBJ2-3; D not resolved. The length of the CDR3 is 13 residues. Germline CDR1 ENHRY, CDR2 SYGVKD. Trimming shortened V by 2 bases and J by 3 bases, and 6 bases separated the two germline ends. The CDR3 bases are TGTGCCATCAGTGAGCGCCAGACAGATACGCAGTATTTT. Its translation: CAISERQTDTQYF.

This clonotype came up many times. The V gene is TRBV10-2, the J gene TRBJ1-1; TRBD1 is a possible D gene (6 bases). The CDR3 has 11 residues. Germline V CDR1 and CDR2: WSHSY, SAAADI. Deletions cut 6 bases from V and 6 bases from J, with 8 bases between. Here the CDR3 DNA reads TGCGCCAGCAGACAGGGCGCTGAAGCTTTCTTT. Residues: CASRQGAEAFF.

This clonotype was counted many times. The V call is TRBV5-1, the J call TRBJ1-6; unclear D gene. CDR1 and CDR2 (germline): SGHRS, YFSETQ. The CDR3 is made up of 15 amino acids. V was clipped by 5 bases and J by 4 bases, with 13 bases between them. The CDR3 DNA is TGCGCCAGCAGACCCCGCGACCTGTATAATTCACCCCTCCACTTT. Protein product: CASRPRDLYNSPLHF.

This clonotype was recorded at least ten times. This chain uses TRBV20-1 with TRBJ2-5; 14 bases are shared with TRBD2. Unmatched junction bases numbered 5, after V lost 3 bases and J lost 5 bases. This CDR3 contains 15 residues. Germline loops: CDR1 DFQATT, CDR2 SNEGSKA (reference sequence). The CDR3 protein is CSASGTSGGSETQYF. CDR3 nucleotides: TGCAGTGCTAGTGGGACTAGCGGGGGTAGTGAGACCCAGTACTTC.

The rearrangement links TRBV7-2 to TRBJ2-2; 10 bases fit TRBD2. The V and J ends lost 5 bases and 6 bases, in that order; junction bases with no gene match: 15. This CDR3 is built from 18 residues. Germline assignment: CDR1 SGHTA and CDR2 FQGNSA. The CDR3 sequence: CASSPHLVGLAGAGELFF. For the CDR3, the DNA is TGTGCCAGCAGCCCCCACCTGGTTGGTCTAGCGGGAGCCGGGGAGCTGTTTTTT.

This clonotype has a count of ten or more. The chain has TRBV30 and TRBJ1-5; no clear D gene. Germline-derived CDR1 and CDR2 are GTSNPN and SVGIG (reference sequence). This CDR3 spans 13 amino acids. The V end was cut by 5 bases, the J end by 2 bases, with 10 bases between. CDR3 in DNA: TGTGCCTGGGCCGCGGGAGGCAATCAGCCCCAGCATTTT. It translates to CAWAAGGNQPQHF. Drawing the rest from reference TRBV30 and TRBJ1-5, the complete variable domain is SQTIHQWPATLVQPVGSPLSLECTVEGTSNPNLYWYRQAAGRGLQLLFYSVGIGQISSEVPQNLSASRPQDRQFILSSKKLLLSDSGFYLCAWAAGGNQPQHFGDGTRLSIL.

J is TRBJ1-6 and V is TRBV14, with TRBD1 as a possible D gene (5 bases). The ends were cut back, 0 bases at V and 10 bases at J, with 7 bases in the middle. Germline V gene sequence: CDR1 SGHDN, CDR2 FVKESK. The CDR3 length is 13 residues. The CDR3 sequence: CASSQDRVSPLHF. For the CDR3, the DNA is TGTGCCAGCAGCCAAGACAGGGTCTCACCCCTCCACTTT.

This clonotype turned up a few times. The rearrangement joins TRBV11-2 to TRBJ2-3, with D hard to call. Germline V gene sequence: CDR1 SGHAT, CDR2 FQNNGV. The CDR3 is 14 amino acids. V was pared by 0 bases and J by 1 base, with 5 bases between. The DNA for the CDR3 is TGTGCCAGCAGCTTAGAGTGGGGCACAGATACGCAGTATTTT. Residues: CASSLEWGTDTQYF.

This clonotype was detected many times. The chain uses TRBV4-2 and TRBJ2-4, with D maybe TRBD2 (5 bases). Trimming removed 3 bases from V and 3 bases from J, with 9 bases in between. Germline V gives CDR1 LGHNA, CDR2 YNFKEQ. The CDR3 extends over 14 amino acids. CDR3 sequence reads: CASSHAGDKNIQYF. CDR3 nucleotide sequence: TGTGCCAGCAGCCATGCCGGGGACAAAAACATTCAGTACTTC.

This clonotype came up a few times. The V and J genes are TRBV20-1 and TRBJ2-3; D remains ambiguous. Germline-derived CDR1 and CDR2 are DFQATT and SNEGSKA (reference sequence). The ends were cut back, 6 bases at V and 3 bases at J, with 16 bases in the middle. There are 14 residues in the CDR3. In DNA, the CDR3 is TGCAGTGCCAAGCCCTCTTTGGGGACAGATACGCAGTATTTT. Its protein is CSAKPSLGTDTQYF.

This clonotype was picked up many times. This sequence joins TRBV2 and TRBJ2-2; a possible D gene is TRBD1 (6 bases). The CDR3 extends over 15 amino acids. The ends were cut back, 6 bases at V and 2 bases at J, with 13 bases in the middle. The germline V gene has CDR1 SNHLY and CDR2 FYNNEI. For the CDR3, the DNA is TGTGCCAGCAGAACCGGGACACCTAACACCGGGGAGCTGTTTTTT. It yields the protein CASRTGTPNTGELFF. Using reference TRBV2 and TRBJ2-2 for the parts outside the CDR3, the full variable domain is EPEVTQTPSHQVTQMGQEVILRCVPISNHLYFYWYRQILGQKVEFLVSFYNNEISEKSEIFDDQFSVERPDGSNFTLKIRSTKLEDSAMYFCASRTGTPNTGELFFGEGSRLTVL.

This clonotype has ten or more counts. The chain couples TRBV7-2 to TRBJ1-1; 10 bases are a match to TRBD1. Germline-derived CDR1 and CDR2 are SGHTA and FQGNSA. This CDR3 is built from 14 residues. With V trimmed by 4 bases and J by 7 bases, 6 bases remained unmatched. The CDR3 region has the DNA TGTGCCAGCAGCTCTCGACAGGGGGCCGTTGAAGCTTTCTTT. It encodes CASSSRQGAVEAFF.

This clonotype was detected many times. The chain is built from TRBV5-6 and TRBJ2-1, with TRBD2 identical over 13 bases. V was clipped by 4 bases and J by 7 bases; unmatched bases: 8. CDR1 is SGHDT, CDR2 YYEEEE, per germline. The CDR3 has 16 amino acids. CDR3 sequence reads: CASSAELAGGPNEQFF. CDR3 sequence (DNA): TGTGCCAGCAGCGCCGAACTAGCGGGAGGGCCAAATGAGCAGTTCTTC.

V and J are TRBV6-2 or TRBV6-3 and TRBJ2-1; TRBD2 matches at 7 bases. Germline CDR1 is MNHEY and CDR2 is SVGEGT. The CDR3 extends over 15 amino acids. V was pared by 5 bases and J by 2 bases, with 6 bases of the junction left unmatched. CDR3 residues: CASSNLAAPYNEQFF. The CDR3 nucleotides are TGTGCCAGCAGTAATCTAGCGGCCCCCTACAATGAGCAGTTCTTC.

This clonotype came up many times. The chain joins TRBV28 to TRBJ2-7; D gene unclear. V lost 1 base, J lost 12 bases, and 13 bases lay in between. This CDR3 is 12 amino acids long. Germline-derived CDR1 and CDR2 are MDHEN and SYDVKM. As DNA, the CDR3 is TGTGCCAGCAGTTTATATGCGCGTGAGGCGTACTTC. It encodes CASSLYAREAYF.

The sample holds many counts of this clonotype. This rearrangement joins TRBV5-1 to TRBJ1-3; D perhaps matches TRBD1 (6 bases). CDR3 size: 14 residues. V lost 2 bases and J 5 bases, leaving 11 bases between the germline ends. Germline CDR1 SGHRS, CDR2 YFSETQ. In DNA, the CDR3 is TGCGCCAGCAGCTTAACAGGGTACCGAAACACCATATATTTT. Protein: CASSLTGYRNTIYF.

This clonotype was counted only a few times. This chain joins TRBV24-1 and TRBJ2-3, with TRBD1 matching 9 bases. Germline V gene lookup returns CDR1 KGHDR and CDR2 SFDVKD. The CDR3 runs 13 residues. The junction had 4 bases not matched to a gene; V was cut back by 10 bases and J by 3 bases. CDR3: CATQGARTDTQYF. The CDR3 region has the DNA TGTGCCACACAGGGGGCTCGGACAGATACGCAGTATTTT.

This clonotype has just a few counts. V usage is TRBV7-6 and J usage is TRBJ2-1; D perhaps matches TRBD1 (9 bases). The germline gives CDR1 SGHVS, CDR2 FNYEAQ. The CDR3 spans 18 residues. The V gene lost 5 bases and the J gene lost 8 bases, with 28 bases spanning the gap. The CDR3 sequence: CASSRSRIAGTGRDEQFF. CDR3 nucleotide sequence: TGTGCCAGCAGCCGGTCGAGGATAGCGGGGACAGGGCGTGATGAGCAGTTCTTC.

The V and J genes are TRBV24-1 and TRBJ1-1, with D possibly TRBD1 on 5 matching bases. CDR3 size: 13 residues. The V gene lost 7 bases and the J gene lost 2 bases, with 10 bases spanning the gap. Germline V CDR1 and CDR2: KGHDR, SFDVKD. DNA for the CDR3: TGTGCCACCAGACAGGCACCTAACACTGAAGCTTTCTTT. Its translation: CATRQAPNTEAFF.

This clonotype was counted only a few times. The chain carries TRBV5-6 and TRBJ1-2; 10 bases are a match to TRBD1. V lost 5 bases, J lost 4 bases, and 8 bases stayed unmatched. The CDR3 is 15 residues long. The germline CDR1 and CDR2 sequences are SGHDT and YYEEEE. The CDR3 is CASREPGQGLYGYTF. The CDR3, as DNA: TGTGCCAGCAGGGAACCGGGACAGGGGCTCTATGGCTACACCTTC.

The chain joins TRBV20-1 to TRBJ2-3; the match to TRBD2 covers 7 bases. CDR1 DFQATT and CDR2 SNEGSKA come from the germline V gene (reference sequence). The trim removed 0 bases at V and 4 bases at J, leaving 4 bases unmatched. This CDR3 spans 14 amino acids. The chain's CDR3 is CSAREPGGPDTQYF. CDR3 bases: TGCAGTGCTAGAGAGCCGGGAGGACCAGATACGCAGTATTTT.